The source of this TCR beta chain is a study of T cells in Graves' hyperthyroidism and ophthalmopathy. On this clonotype: The antigen remains undetermined. Sequence at one end of the junction differs from germline and may be a read error.

Uncontrolled infection, other autoimmune disease, pregnancy and lactation each barred patients from inclusion. Germline CDR1 reads DFQATT; CDR2 reads SNEGSKA (reference sequence). This CDR3 spans 12 amino acids. Amplified TCR beta CDR3 regions came from RNA transcripts. Initially, a first-round RT-PCR of the TCR CDR3 employed the HTBI primer set. TCRdb independently ran MiXCR on the multiplex PCR reads; one entry per CDR3 protein. The sample carries around 600,000 distinct CDR3 sequences, just under 45% recorded once. Regarding the study as a whole: In the analysis, a 13 V-J model separated ophthalmopathy from stable hyperthyroidism. Most thyroid clonotypes expanded above 0.001 were also detected in blood.

Sequenced sample: peripheral blood or thyroid tissue (not recorded which). J is TRBJ2-7 and V is TRBV20-1; 9 bases align to TRBD1. The TCR sequence derives from an adult man with Graves' disease, either hyperthyroidism or ophthalmopathy (not recorded which). CDR3 DNA: TGCAGTCCTAGGAGGACAGGGGCCGAGCAGTACTTC. Translation gives CSPRRTGAEQYF.